The rows below give T cell receptor beta chains drawn from one sample of a study of cytomegalovirus exposure and HLA in healthy donors. Only in-frame clones appear in the TCRdb table, and some are missing; sequencing was by immunoSEQ multiplex PCR. The profile covers around 150,000 clones, with roughly 82% appearing a single time and 3% to 4% taken by the ten largest. Sequenced: PBMCs. The origin of the receptors is a male donor in good health and CMV-seronegative. Both conserved end residues are part of each CDR3. D genes are given only for firm matches. Size is omitted from some rows. Given values are once, few, many or a class for expanded clones.

J | V | size | D | DNA | CDR3
TRBJ1-3 | TRBV2 | NA | NA | TGTGCCAGCAGTGAAGAGGGGAACTCTGGAAACACCATATATTTT | CASSEEGNSGNTIYF
TRBJ1-1 | TRBV29-1 | NA | NA | TGCAGCGTTGAAAGGGGGTCGGGCGGCACTGAAGCTTTCTTT | CSVERGSGGTEAFF
TRBJ1-1 | TRBV9 | NA | NA | TGTGCCAGCAGCGCCGACAGGAACACTGAAGCTTTCTTT | CASSADRNTEAFF
TRBJ2-5 | TRBV6-6 | NA | TRBD2 | TGTGCCAGTTGGGGACTAGAAGAGACCCAGTACTTC | CASWGLEETQYF
TRBJ2-3 | TRBV7-9 | NA | TRBD1 | TGTGCCAGCAGCTCCGACCAGGGACAGAGCACAGATACGCAGTATTTT | CASSSDQGQSTDTQYF
TRBJ1-1 | TRBV11-2 | NA | NA | TGTGCCAGCAGCTCCGTTTGGGGGGTAGGCCTTACTGAAGCTTTCTTT | CASSSVWGVGLTEAFF
TRBJ1-5 | TRBV6-5 | NA | NA | TGTGCCAGCAGCCCAGGGGATCCCAGCAATCAGCCCCAGCATTTT | CASSPGDPSNQPQHF
TRBJ1-1 | TRBV15 | few | TRBD1 | TGTGCCACCAGCACCGGGGGGACAGGGAACACTGAAGCTTTCTTT | CATSTGGTGNTEAFF
TRBJ2-1 | TRBV4-2 | NA | TRBD2 | TGTGCCAGCAGCCAAGATCGGGGACTAGCGGGGAGTGAGCAGTTCTTC | CASSQDRGLAGSEQFF
TRBJ1-2 | TRBV6-5 | NA | TRBD1 | TGTGCCAGCAGTTACTCGTTGGGACAGGCGACCTATGGCTACACCTTC | CASSYSLGQATYGYTF
TRBJ2-1 | TRBV7-2 | NA | TRBD2 | TGTGCCAGCAGCTTGACGGGAGGAGTCTACAATGAGCAGTTCTTC | CASSLTGGVYNEQFF
TRBJ1-6 | TRBV5-1 | NA | NA | TGCGCCAGCAGCCGCCGGGAGACTACTAGGAACGAGTATTCACCCCTCCACTTT | CASSRRETTRNEYSPLHF
TRBJ1-2 | TRBV5-1 | NA | TRBD1 | TGCGCCAGCAGCAAGATGGACAGGGGGATCTATGGCTACACCTTC | CASSKMDRGIYGYTF
TRBJ1-2 | TRBV6-5 | NA | TRBD1 | TGTGCCAGCAGTCCACAGGGGAACTATGGCTACACCTTC | CASSPQGNYGYTF
TRBJ2-3 | TRBV15 | few | TRBD2 | TGTGCCACCAGCAGAGGTTGGGGGGGGATGGACACAGATACGCAGTATTTT | CATSRGWGGMDTDTQYF
TRBJ1-5 | TRBV7-9 | NA | NA | TGTGCCAGCAGCTTAGAGGGAAGGGAGCAGCCCCAGCATTTT | CASSLEGREQPQHF
TRBJ2-5 | TRBV21-1 | once | NA | TGTGCCAGCATCGAGGGATGGACTAACGTTTCGGGGACCCAGTACTTC | CASIEGWTNVSGTQYF
TRBJ2-7 | TRBV11-2 | NA | NA | TGTGCCAGCAGCTTAGACCTAACAGATTATTACGAGCAGTACTTC | CASSLDLTDYYEQYF
TRBJ2-1 | TRBV9 | NA | TRBD2 | TGTGCCAGCAGCGCCCTAGCGGCGTTCTACAATGAGCAGTTCTTC | CASSALAAFYNEQFF
TRBJ2-1 | TRBV7-8 | NA | NA | TGTGCCAGCAGCCAAAGCGGGACAGGCCTTGCGAATGAGCAGTTCTTC | CASSQSGTGLANEQFF
TRBJ1-2 | TRBV6-1 | NA | TRBD1 | TGTGCCAGCACTGTGACAGGGGACTATGGCTACACCTTC | CASTVTGDYGYTF
TRBJ2-1 | TRBV11-2 | NA | NA | TGTGCCAGCAGCTTAGAGTATGTAATAACAAATGAGCAGTTCTTC | CASSLEYVITNEQFF
TRBJ2-7 | TRBV14 | NA | TRBD2 | TGTGCCAGCAGTCGGACTAGCGGGAGGACCAGCTACGAGCAGTACTTC | CASSRTSGRTSYEQYF
TRBJ1-1 | TRBV6-6 | NA | TRBD1 | TGTGCCAGCAGTTACGGGACAGGGGAAGCTTTCTTT | CASSYGTGEAFF
TRBJ2-6 | TRBV5-4 | NA | TRBD1 | TGTGCCAGCAGCTTGTTGGGGCGACAGGGGGGCTCTGGGGCCAACGTCCTGACTTTC | CASSLLGRQGGSGANVLTF
TRBJ2-1 | TRBV28 | NA | NA | TGTGCCAGCACCGACATCATTAGCTCCTACAATGAGCAGTTCTTC | CASTDIISSYNEQFF
TRBJ2-5 | TRBV2 | NA | TRBD2 | TGTGCCAGCTTGGGGTTGCGGGGGATGGAGACCCAGTACTTC | CASLGLRGMETQYF
TRBJ2-7 | TRBV13 | NA | NA | TGTGCCAGCAGCGGAGCGCTGCCGGGGGACGAGCAGTACTTC | CASSGALPGDEQYF
TRBJ1-2 | TRBV6-5 | NA | NA | TGTGCCAGCAGTGGGGCGAATGGCTACACCTTC | CASSGANGYTF
TRBJ2-1 | TRBV15 | NA | TRBD1 | TGTGCCACCAGCAGAGTGGCAGGGACAGAAAATGAGCAGTTCTTC | CATSRVAGTENEQFF
TRBJ2-7 | TRBV6-6 | NA | NA | TGTGCCAGCAGCCCAGCACTCAGGGGACGCGAGCAGTACTTC | CASSPALRGREQYF
TRBJ2-5 | TRBV7-9 | few | NA | TGTGCCAGCAGCCGGGGGACAGCTAGACACCAATTGGAGACCCAGTACTTC | CASSRGTARHQLETQYF
TRBJ1-2 | TRBV7-9 | NA | NA | TGTGCCAGCAGCTTCGGGGAGCCTGGCTACACCTTC | CASSFGEPGYTF
TRBJ2-2 | TRBV9 | NA | TRBD2 | TGTGCCAGCAGCGTAGGCGGGGGAGCAGTCCACACCGGGGAGCTGTTTTTT | CASSVGGGAVHTGELFF
TRBJ2-2 | TRBV6-1 | NA | TRBD1 | TGTGCCAGCAGAGGGACAGCAATTAACACCGGGGAGCTGTTTTTT | CASRGTAINTGELFF